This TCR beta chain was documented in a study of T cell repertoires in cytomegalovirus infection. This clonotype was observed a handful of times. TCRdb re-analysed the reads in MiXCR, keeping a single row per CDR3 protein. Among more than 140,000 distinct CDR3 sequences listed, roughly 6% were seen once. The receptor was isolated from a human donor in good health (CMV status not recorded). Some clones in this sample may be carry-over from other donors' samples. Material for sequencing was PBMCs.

The CDR3, as DNA: TGTGCCAGCAGCTTACAGGGGCGGACTGAAGCTTTCTTT. Translation: CASSLQGRTEAFF. This sequence joins TRBV5-4 and TRBJ1-1, with 7 bases fitting TRBD1. CDR1 is SGHNT, CDR2 YYREEE, per germline (reference sequence). The length of the CDR3 is 13 residues. The trim removed 2 bases at V and 5 bases at J, leaving 3 bases unmatched.